This is a list of T cell receptor beta chains from one sample in a study of PD-1 blockade in mismatch repair-deficient tumors. The data were produced by immunoSEQ multiplex PCR, yet TCRdb's version contains in-frame clones alone and is incomplete. The sample lists under 150,000 clones, about 85% occurring once. Sequenced here: peripheral blood, sampled 44 weeks after starting pembrolizumab. The source is an adult with mismatch repair-deficient cancer. The CDR3 runs from the conserved cysteine through the conserved F or W. The D gene is left open where the match is weak. Clone size is shown for a subset of rows, as once, few, many or a class of expanded clone.

J gene,clone size,V gene,D gene,CDR3 DNA,CDR3 protein
TRBJ2-7,-,TRBV28,-,TGTGCCAGCAGTTACTCCCGATGGGGTCAAACTTACGAGCAGTACTTC,CASSYSRWGQTYEQYF
TRBJ1-1,-,TRBV6-7,TRBD1,TGTGCCAGCAGTTACTCCGTAAAGGACAGGATCTACACTGAAGCTTTCTTT,CASSYSVKDRIYTEAFF
TRBJ1-1,-,TRBV11-3,-,TGTGCCAGCAGCTTAGGCGACGGCCTGAACACTGAAGCTTTCTTT,CASSLGDGLNTEAFF
TRBJ2-7,-,TRBV5-5,-,TGTGCCAGCAGTCAACGTTGGGGACCATCCTACGAGCAGTACTTC,CASSQRWGPSYEQYF
TRBJ2-2,-,TRBV7-9,-,TGTGCCAGCAGCCCAGTGGCCGGGAGTAACACCGGGGAGCTGTTTTTT,CASSPVAGSNTGELFF
TRBJ2-7,-,TRBV29-1,TRBD2,TGCAGCGCCCGACGGACTAGCGGAGTTAGCGACGAGCAGTACTTC,CSARRTSGVSDEQYF
TRBJ2-2,once,TRBV4-3,-,TGCGCCAGCAGCCAAGACGCGAGAGACGGGGAGCTGTTTTTT,CASSQDARDGELFF
TRBJ2-1,-,TRBV27,-,TGTGCCACCGCAATAATGGGGAATGAGCAGTTCTTC,CATAIMGNEQFF
TRBJ2-3,-,TRBV6-6,-,TGTGCCAGCAGTTACACAGGGTCAGATACGCAGTATTTT,CASSYTGSDTQYF
TRBJ1-2,-,TRBV5-1,-,TGCGCCAGCAGCTTGAAGGGGTTTACCTATGGCTACACCTTC,CASSLKGFTYGYTF
TRBJ1-2,-,TRBV10-3,-,TGTGCCATCAGTGAAGTGGGCTCGGGGGGCGGGCTCACCTTC,CAISEVGSGGGLTF
TRBJ1-1,-,TRBV4-3,-,TGCGCCAGCAGCCCCGGGGCGGGGTACACTGAAGCTTTCTTT,CASSPGAGYTEAFF
TRBJ2-7,-,TRBV9,-,TGTGCCAGCAGCGTAGGCAGTGTTTCCTACGAGCAGTACTTC,CASSVGSVSYEQYF
TRBJ2-3,once,TRBV6-4,-,TGTGCCAGCAGTGACTCTACTTCTCGGGATACGCAGTATTTT,CASSDSTSRDTQYF
TRBJ2-5,-,TRBV6-5,-,TGTGCCAGCACACATAGTAAGGGGCTTAAGGAGACCCAGTACTTC,CASTHSKGLKETQYF
TRBJ1-5,-,TRBV19,-,TGTGCCACCCGCCCCGGGGTCGCTCAAGGGGGTCAGCCCCAGCATTTT,CATRPGVAQGGQPQHF
TRBJ2-1,-,TRBV7-3,TRBD2,TGTGCCAGCGAGCCTGTACGAGCGGGAGTCTATCCCCATTACAATGAGCAGTTCTTC,CASEPVRAGVYPHYNEQFF
TRBJ2-7,-,TRBV5-6,TRBD1,TGTGCCAGCAGCCCCGACAGGGAATTGGACTACGAGCAGTACTTC,CASSPDRELDYEQYF
TRBJ1-3,-,TRBV5-1,-,TGCGCCAGCAGCTTAGGAGCAGAAGGAAACACCATATATTTT,CASSLGAEGNTIYF
TRBJ1-2,-,TRBV27,-,TGTGCCAGCAGTTTAACGGCCAACGCTAACTCGGGCTATGGCTACACCTTC,CASSLTANANSGYGYTF
TRBJ2-6,-,TRBV28,-,TGTGCCAGCCGCTCTGGGGCCAACGTCCTGACTTTC,CASRSGANVLTF
TRBJ2-3,-,TRBV10-3,-,TGTGCCATCAGTGATTATCTGGACGGGAATACGCAGTATTTT,CAISDYLDGNTQYF
TRBJ2-2,-,TRBV15,-,TGTGCCACCAGCAGAGTCTTTGAGACCGGGGAGCTGTTTTTT,CATSRVFETGELFF
TRBJ2-1,once,TRBV4-3,-,TGCGCCAGCAGCCAAGAGGGCCTTGGCTACAATGAGCAGTTCTTC,CASSQEGLGYNEQFF
TRBJ2-7,-,TRBV15,TRBD2,TGTGCCACCAGCAGAGAACCTAGCGGAGGCTACGAGCAGTACTTC,CATSREPSGGYEQYF
TRBJ2-5,once,TRBV10-3,-,TGTGCCAGCAACCACAGGGAGGTCGAGACCCAGTACTTC,CASNHREVETQYF
TRBJ2-3,few,TRBV10-3,-,TGTGCCATCAGTGGCCCCGTGGCTACTTATCTTAGCACAGATACGCAGTATTTT,CAISGPVATYLSTDTQYF
TRBJ2-2,once,TRBV5-1,TRBD1,TGCGCCAGCAGCACCACAGGGGGGAAGACCGGGGAGCTGTTTTTT,CASSTTGGKTGELFF
TRBJ1-2,few,TRBV25-1,-,TGTGCCAGCAGTCCGGGACCGGACCTGGGCTACACCTTC,CASSPGPDLGYTF
TRBJ2-1,-,TRBV2,-,TGTGCCAGCAGAGACAATGAGCAGTTCTTC,CASRDNEQFF
TRBJ2-7,few,TRBV27,-,TGTGCCAGCAGCCAAGGGGTATTGGCCTCCTACGAGCAGTACTTC,CASSQGVLASYEQYF
TRBJ2-2,few,TRBV30,TRBD1,TGTGCCTGGAGGGGAAACCGGGACAGGGGGCAGTACGGCGGGGAGCTGTTTTTT,CAWRGNRDRGQYGGELFF
TRBJ2-7,-,TRBV9,TRBD2,TGTGCCAGCAGCGAGACTAGCGGGAGGGACTACGAGCAGTACTTC,CASSETSGRDYEQYF
TRBJ2-3,-,TRBV29-1,-,TGCAGCGTTGATCGTGGGGAGTGGGTGACTACGCAGTATTTT,CSVDRGEWVTTQYF
TRBJ2-7,-,TRBV6-5,-,TGTGCCAGCGGCAGGGGAGCCTACGAGCAGTACTTC,CASGRGAYEQYF
TRBJ1-4,-,TRBV30,-,TGTGCCTGGAGTTCCGGGGTAGGTCGTGAAAAACTGTTTTTT,CAWSSGVGREKLFF
TRBJ2-1,-,TRBV7-2,TRBD1,TGTGCCAGCAGCTTAGTGGGGACAGGGTTAGTGGAGCAGTTCTTC,CASSLVGTGLVEQFF
TRBJ2-7,-,TRBV6-5,TRBD1,TGTGCCAGCAGCACAGGGGGCCCTGGCTCCTACGAGCAGTACTTC,CASSTGGPGSYEQYF
TRBJ2-5,-,TRBV2,TRBD2,TGTGCCAGCCAAAAGAGAGTGGGGGGGGAGACCCAGTACTTC,CASQKRVGGETQYF
TRBJ2-3,-,TRBV18,TRBD2,TGTGCCAGCTCACTAGGACTAGCGGGAGAGGCAGATACGCAGTATTTT,CASSLGLAGEADTQYF
TRBJ2-7,-,TRBV28,TRBD1,TGTGCCAGCAGTTTAGGGGGACAGAACTCCTACGAGCAGTACTTC,CASSLGGQNSYEQYF
TRBJ2-7,-,TRBV4-3,TRBD1,TGCGCCAGCAGCCCGGGACAGGCCTACGAGCAGTACTTC,CASSPGQAYEQYF
TRBJ2-7,-,TRBV7-9,-,TGTGCCAGCAGCTCCATCGGCACCAGTTACGAGCAGTACTTC,CASSSIGTSYEQYF
TRBJ2-7,-,TRBV18,-,TGTGCCAGCTCACCACCGAATCAGGCCTACGAGCAGTACTTC,CASSPPNQAYEQYF
TRBJ2-7,-,TRBV6-1,TRBD1,TGTGCCAGCAGATGGGGACAGGGAGGTAACTACGAGCAGTACTTC,CASRWGQGGNYEQYF
TRBJ2-1,-,TRBV27,TRBD1,TGTGCCAGCAGTTTCCAGGGGGCAGGGGGCAATGAGCAGTTCTTC,CASSFQGAGGNEQFF
TRBJ1-1,-,TRBV11-2,TRBD1,TGTGCCAGCAGCATTGGCCTCAGGGGGAGGAACACTGAAGCTTTCTTT,CASSIGLRGRNTEAFF
TRBJ2-1,-,TRBV6-5,-,TGTGCCAGCAGTTACTCGCTACTGACTGAGCAGTTCTTC,CASSYSLLTEQFF
TRBJ1-5,-,TRBV5-8,-,TGTGCCAGCAGGATCAGGGCGGCGGGTCAGCCCCAGCATTTT,CASRIRAAGQPQHF
TRBJ2-7,-,TRBV6-5,-,TGTGCCAGCAGTCCCCCGGGGGAAACCTACGAGCAGTACTTC,CASSPPGETYEQYF
TRBJ2-2,-,TRBV18,TRBD1,TGTGCCAGCTCGCCGGACCTGAACAGGGGCGACCACACCGGGGAGCTGTTTTTT,CASSPDLNRGDHTGELFF
TRBJ2-1,-,TRBV11-3,-,TGTGCCAGCTCTTCCGGGGGGCTGTACAATGAGCAGTTCTTC,CASSSGGLYNEQFF
TRBJ1-1,-,TRBV6-5,TRBD1,TGTGCCAGCAGTCCACAGGGGAGGAACACTGAAGCTTTCTTT,CASSPQGRNTEAFF
TRBJ2-7,once,TRBV28,-,TGTGCCAGCAGTTATTGGACGGAATACGAGCAGTACTTC,CASSYWTEYEQYF
TRBJ2-1,-,TRBV5-4,-,TGTGCCAGCAGCTCTAACAATGAGCAGTTCTTC,CASSSNNEQFF